This TCR beta chain was observed in a study of control samples from healthy donors and cancer patients. The protocol was immunoSEQ multiplex PCR, while the TCRdb copy is restricted to in-frame clones and leaves out a portion. This table holds some 150,000 clones, approximately 93% found once. Germline lookup yields CDR1 LNHDA and CDR2 SQIVND (reference sequence). V lost 9 bases, J lost 3 bases, and 16 bases stayed unmatched. The CDR3 is 17 amino acids. This TCR was recovered from a man aged 50 to 59 in good health. The material sequenced was blood. The rearrangement links TRBV19 to TRBJ2-3; 9 bases fit TRBD2. For the CDR3, the DNA is TGTGCCAGCAGGAGAGCTAGCGGGAATAGGAGGACAGATACGCAGTATTTT. Amino acids: CASRRASGNRRTDTQYF.